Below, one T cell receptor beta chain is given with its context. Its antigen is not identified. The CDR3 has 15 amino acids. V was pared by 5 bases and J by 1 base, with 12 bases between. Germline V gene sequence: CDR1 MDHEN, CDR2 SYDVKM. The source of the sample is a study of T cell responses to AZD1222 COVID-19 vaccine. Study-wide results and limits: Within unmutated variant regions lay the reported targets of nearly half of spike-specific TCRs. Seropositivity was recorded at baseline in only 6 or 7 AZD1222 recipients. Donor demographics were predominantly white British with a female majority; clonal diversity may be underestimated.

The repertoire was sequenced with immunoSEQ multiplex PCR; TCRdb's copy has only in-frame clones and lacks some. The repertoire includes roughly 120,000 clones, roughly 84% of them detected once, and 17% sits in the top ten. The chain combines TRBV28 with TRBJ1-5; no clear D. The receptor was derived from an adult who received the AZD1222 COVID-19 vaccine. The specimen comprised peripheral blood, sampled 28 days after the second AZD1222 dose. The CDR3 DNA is TGTGCCAGCAGTATTTATAGTCTAAGCAATCAGCCCCAGCATTTT. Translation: CASSIYSLSNQPQHF.